Listed below are T cell receptor beta chains from one sample, sequenced in a study of vaccination and CD4 T cells after COVID-19. The antigens these receptors bind are not known. TCRdb recomputed calls from the PCR reads with MiXCR, one row per CDR3 protein. The data show thousands of distinct CDR3 sequences, 20% to 25% seen once. Specimen: CD4+ T cells from blood, cultured in vitro, collected after SARS-CoV-2 vaccination. These receptors all stem from a human donor who had recovered from COVID-19. Both conserved end residues are part of each CDR3. D genes are given only for firm matches. Size values are once, few and many counts, or a class for expanded clones, and some rows have none.

j_gene: TRBJ2-1
abundance: few
v_gene: TRBV7-2
d_gene: TRBD2
CDR3nt: TGTGCCAGCAGCTTATGGGCTAGCGGGGGGTACAATGAGCAGTTCTTC
CDR3aa: CASSLWASGGYNEQFF

j_gene: TRBJ1-2
abundance: NA
v_gene: TRBV6-2/TRBV6-3
d_gene: NA
CDR3nt: TGTGCCAGCAGATCCCAGACAGTACATGGCTACACCTTC
CDR3aa: CASRSQTVHGYTF

j_gene: TRBJ2-7
abundance: few
v_gene: TRBV20-1
d_gene: TRBD2
CDR3nt: TGCAGTTCGGGACTAGCGGACTCCTACGAGCAGTACTTC
CDR3aa: CSSGLADSYEQYF

j_gene: TRBJ2-7
abundance: few
v_gene: TRBV6-5
d_gene: NA
CDR3nt: TGTGCCAGCAGTTACTCGATGACAGATACCTACGAGCAGTACTTC
CDR3aa: CASSYSMTDTYEQYF

j_gene: TRBJ1-1
abundance: NA
v_gene: TRBV2
d_gene: TRBD1
CDR3nt: TGTGCCAGCCGTCGGACAGGATCGAACACTGAAGCTTTCTTT
CDR3aa: CASRRTGSNTEAFF

j_gene: TRBJ2-7
abundance: few
v_gene: TRBV28
d_gene: NA
CDR3nt: TGTGCCGGAGGGGCTACTACCTACGAGCAGTACTTC
CDR3aa: CAGGATTYEQYF

j_gene: TRBJ2-1
abundance: NA
v_gene: TRBV20-1
d_gene: TRBD1
CDR3nt: TGCAGTGCTAGACCCGGGACAGGGCGCAATGAGCAGTTCTTC
CDR3aa: CSARPGTGRNEQFF

j_gene: TRBJ2-1
abundance: once
v_gene: TRBV6-1
d_gene: NA
CDR3nt: TGTGCCAGCACCCGAGGGCTCCACAGGGACACACGAGACAATGAGCAGTTCTTC
CDR3aa: CASTRGLHRDTRDNEQFF

j_gene: TRBJ2-1
abundance: few
v_gene: TRBV20-1
d_gene: TRBD2
CDR3nt: TGCAGTGCTAGAGACGCCCGAGCGGGGGGTATGAATGAGCAGTTCTTC
CDR3aa: CSARDARAGGMNEQFF

j_gene: TRBJ1-5
abundance: NA
v_gene: TRBV6-5
d_gene: NA
CDR3nt: TGTGCCAGCAGTTACTCGGACGGAAGCAATCAGCCCCAGCATTTT
CDR3aa: CASSYSDGSNQPQHF

j_gene: TRBJ2-1
abundance: NA
v_gene: TRBV10-1
d_gene: NA
CDR3nt: TGCGCCAGCAGTGACTACAGGGGGGGCGATGAGCAGTTCTTC
CDR3aa: CASSDYRGGDEQFF

j_gene: TRBJ1-2
abundance: many
v_gene: TRBV20-1
d_gene: NA
CDR3nt: TGCAGTGGGCCTTATAACTATGGCTACACCTTC
CDR3aa: CSGPYNYGYTF

j_gene: TRBJ2-5
abundance: NA
v_gene: TRBV5-1
d_gene: TRBD2
CDR3nt: TGCGCCAGCTACTCTCCGGAGCGGGGGGCGGAGACCCAGTACTTC
CDR3aa: CASYSPERGAETQYF

j_gene: TRBJ2-1
abundance: NA
v_gene: TRBV6-1
d_gene: NA
CDR3nt: TGTGCCAGCCGGGTGGGGAGGAGCTCCTACAATGAGCAGTTCTTC
CDR3aa: CASRVGRSSYNEQFF

j_gene: TRBJ2-5
abundance: few
v_gene: TRBV11-3
d_gene: TRBD2
CDR3nt: TGTGCCAGCAGCTGGACTAGCGAAGAGACCCAGTACTTC
CDR3aa: CASSWTSEETQYF

j_gene: TRBJ2-5
abundance: medium-sized
v_gene: TRBV7-3
d_gene: NA
CDR3nt: TGTGCCAGCAGCCCTGTGGGACGACCGAATGGGGGGACCCAGTACTTC
CDR3aa: CASSPVGRPNGGTQYF

j_gene: TRBJ1-2
abundance: NA
v_gene: TRBV11-2
d_gene: TRBD1
CDR3nt: TGTGCCAGCAGCCCCTACAGGGGACGGTATGGCTACACCTTC
CDR3aa: CASSPYRGRYGYTF

j_gene: TRBJ2-5
abundance: NA
v_gene: TRBV25-1
d_gene: TRBD1
CDR3nt: TGTGCCAGCAGTGATGAAGGACAGGGACAAGAGACCCAGTACTTC
CDR3aa: CASSDEGQGQETQYF

j_gene: TRBJ2-1
abundance: few
v_gene: TRBV20-1
d_gene: NA
CDR3nt: TGCAGTGCTAGTCGGGGCTCGGTCGACAATGAGCAGTTCTTC
CDR3aa: CSASRGSVDNEQFF

j_gene: TRBJ1-2
abundance: medium-sized
v_gene: TRBV7-2
d_gene: NA
CDR3nt: TGTGCCAGCAGCTCTAGCTCCCTAGGCTACACCTTC
CDR3aa: CASSSSSLGYTF

j_gene: TRBJ2-7
abundance: NA
v_gene: TRBV6-2/TRBV6-3
d_gene: TRBD1
CDR3nt: TGTGCCAGCAGCCAGGGGGCCGAGCAGTACTTC
CDR3aa: CASSQGAEQYF

j_gene: TRBJ2-7
abundance: medium-sized
v_gene: TRBV27
d_gene: NA
CDR3nt: TGTGCCAGCCATAGCAGTTCCGAGCAGTACTTC
CDR3aa: CASHSSSEQYF

j_gene: TRBJ1-1
abundance: few
v_gene: TRBV6-1
d_gene: NA
CDR3nt: TGTGCCAGCATTCCCCCCCGAGAGAACACTGAAGCTTTCTTT
CDR3aa: CASIPPRENTEAFF

j_gene: TRBJ2-5
abundance: medium-sized
v_gene: TRBV20-1
d_gene: TRBD2
CDR3nt: TGCAGTGCTAGTCCCGGGGGGGACCAAGAGACCCAGTACTTC
CDR3aa: CSASPGGDQETQYF

j_gene: TRBJ1-2
abundance: NA
v_gene: TRBV6-5
d_gene: NA
CDR3nt: TGTGCCAGCAGTTACGACGCAGGCTATGGCTACACCTTC
CDR3aa: CASSYDAGYGYTF

j_gene: TRBJ2-1
abundance: few
v_gene: TRBV27
d_gene: NA
CDR3nt: TGTGCCAGCAGTTTATTGCGGGACCGTGGGGGGGAGCAGTTCTTC
CDR3aa: CASSLLRDRGGEQFF

j_gene: TRBJ2-1
abundance: NA
v_gene: TRBV6-2/TRBV6-3
d_gene: TRBD2
CDR3nt: TGTGCCAGCAGTCAGGGACTAACCTACAATGAGCAGTTCTTC
CDR3aa: CASSQGLTYNEQFF

j_gene: TRBJ1-2
abundance: medium-sized
v_gene: TRBV15
d_gene: TRBD1
CDR3nt: TGTGCCACCAGCAGGGCCGACAGGGGGAGGCCTGACTATGGCTACACCTTC
CDR3aa: CATSRADRGRPDYGYTF

j_gene: TRBJ2-4
abundance: NA
v_gene: TRBV6-5
d_gene: NA
CDR3nt: TGTGCCAGCAGTTACACCCGGTCAGGGGTGGGTGGCAAAAACATTCAGTACTTC
CDR3aa: CASSYTRSGVGGKNIQYF

j_gene: TRBJ1-1
abundance: NA
v_gene: TRBV2
d_gene: TRBD1
CDR3nt: TGTGCCAGCAGTGACTGGACAGGGGGAACTGAAGCTTTCTTT
CDR3aa: CASSDWTGGTEAFF

j_gene: TRBJ2-7
abundance: NA
v_gene: TRBV5-4
d_gene: TRBD1
CDR3nt: TGTGCCAGCAGCTTGGCCGGGACAGGGTCCTACGAGCAGTACTTC
CDR3aa: CASSLAGTGSYEQYF

j_gene: TRBJ2-3
abundance: few
v_gene: TRBV24-1
d_gene: NA
CDR3nt: TGTGCCACCAGTGATTTTGCGCGGGGAACGACAGATACGCAGTATTTT
CDR3aa: CATSDFARGTTDTQYF

j_gene: TRBJ2-7
abundance: medium-sized
v_gene: TRBV11-1
d_gene: NA
CDR3nt: TGTGCCAGCAGCTTACGCGTCGATGACGAGCAGTACTTC
CDR3aa: CASSLRVDDEQYF

j_gene: TRBJ2-7
abundance: NA
v_gene: TRBV5-4
d_gene: TRBD1
CDR3nt: TGTGCCAGCAGCTTGGTTGGGACAGGGTATTACGAGCAGTACTTC
CDR3aa: CASSLVGTGYYEQYF

j_gene: TRBJ1-1
abundance: once
v_gene: TRBV5-1
d_gene: NA
CDR3nt: TGCGCCAGCAGCTTGGGGAACAGAGGATTGAACACTGAAGCTTTCTTT
CDR3aa: CASSLGNRGLNTEAFF

j_gene: TRBJ2-3
abundance: few
v_gene: TRBV24-1
d_gene: NA
CDR3nt: TGTGCCACCAGTGATTTGGGCAGGGTAGATAACACAGATACGCAGTATTTT
CDR3aa: CATSDLGRVDNTDTQYF

j_gene: TRBJ1-2
abundance: NA
v_gene: TRBV28
d_gene: NA
CDR3nt: TGTGCCAGCAGCCTCCCTATGGGGTGGGGTAGAGATGGCTACACCTTC
CDR3aa: CASSLPMGWGRDGYTF

j_gene: TRBJ1-5
abundance: medium-sized
v_gene: TRBV20-1
d_gene: NA
CDR3nt: TGCAGTGCTAGTCCCTCGACAGGTGGCAATCAGCCCCAGCATTTT
CDR3aa: CSASPSTGGNQPQHF

j_gene: TRBJ2-7
abundance: medium-sized
v_gene: TRBV28
d_gene: NA
CDR3nt: TGTGCCACTCAAGGGGGGTCCTACGAGCAGTACTTC
CDR3aa: CATQGGSYEQYF

j_gene: TRBJ2-1
abundance: few
v_gene: TRBV6-1
d_gene: NA
CDR3nt: TGTGCCAGCAGGCTCCTAGCGCCTACTTACAATGAGCAGTTCTTC
CDR3aa: CASRLLAPTYNEQFF

j_gene: TRBJ1-2
abundance: medium-sized
v_gene: TRBV20-1
d_gene: NA
CDR3nt: TGCAGTGCGGTTCTAGGGCAGTTGGGCGGGGGCTACACCTTC
CDR3aa: CSAVLGQLGGGYTF

j_gene: TRBJ1-1
abundance: NA
v_gene: TRBV6-5
d_gene: TRBD1
CDR3nt: TGTGCCAGCAGTTATGGGGCACAGGGGGCGCGGACTGAAGCTTTCTTT
CDR3aa: CASSYGAQGARTEAFF

j_gene: TRBJ1-2
abundance: NA
v_gene: TRBV28
d_gene: NA
CDR3nt: TGTGCCAGCAGTAGTCGCCTCCTCCAGGGGGGCTACACCTTC
CDR3aa: CASSSRLLQGGYTF

j_gene: TRBJ2-1
abundance: few
v_gene: TRBV19
d_gene: TRBD2
CDR3nt: TGTGCCAGTAGATCTAGCGGGGGGGCCGTCAATGAGCAGTTCTTC
CDR3aa: CASRSSGGAVNEQFF

j_gene: TRBJ2-7
abundance: few
v_gene: TRBV6-2/TRBV6-3
d_gene: TRBD2
CDR3nt: TGTGCCAGCAGTTACTCCACAAGGACTAGCGGGAGCTACGAGCAGTACTTC
CDR3aa: CASSYSTRTSGSYEQYF

j_gene: TRBJ2-7
abundance: medium-sized
v_gene: TRBV7-8
d_gene: TRBD2
CDR3nt: TGTGCCAGCAGCCTAGGGGTCCCGGGGATAGCGGGAAGGTACGAGCAGTACTTC
CDR3aa: CASSLGVPGIAGRYEQYF

j_gene: TRBJ2-4
abundance: few
v_gene: TRBV28
d_gene: NA
CDR3nt: TGTGCCAGCAGCCGTCCTCTAGAAATTCAGTACTTC
CDR3aa: CASSRPLEIQYF

j_gene: TRBJ2-5
abundance: many
v_gene: TRBV24-1
d_gene: NA
CDR3nt: TGTGCCACCAGCCCGGACCCCCACCCCCAAGAGACCCAGTACTTC
CDR3aa: CATSPDPHPQETQYF

j_gene: TRBJ2-1
abundance: NA
v_gene: TRBV6-5
d_gene: NA
CDR3nt: TGTGCCAGCAGTTACCGGGCAATCTCCTACAATGAGCAGTTCTTC
CDR3aa: CASSYRAISYNEQFF

j_gene: TRBJ2-3
abundance: NA
v_gene: TRBV10-2
d_gene: TRBD2
CDR3nt: TGCGCCAGCAGTGAGATCGGTAGCGGGGGGGAACAAGATACGCAGTATTTT
CDR3aa: CASSEIGSGGEQDTQYF

j_gene: TRBJ2-2
abundance: few
v_gene: TRBV6-1
d_gene: TRBD1
CDR3nt: TGTGCCAGCAACGCCGACAGGGGGCGAACCGGGGAGCTGTTTTTT
CDR3aa: CASNADRGRTGELFF

j_gene: TRBJ2-3
abundance: few
v_gene: TRBV7-8
d_gene: NA
CDR3nt: TGTGCCAGCAGCTTTCTGCGTGGGAGGGGGGGGAGCACAGATACGCAGTATTTT
CDR3aa: CASSFLRGRGGSTDTQYF